This T cell receptor beta chain was sequenced for a study of blood T cell repertoires in COVID-19. The wider study: Sources were T cells, B-cell-depleted T cells, or PBMCs; the material itself was cDNA or gDNA.

The V gene end was trimmed by 3 bases and the J gene end by 4 bases; junction bases not matched to a gene: 6. Germline V CDR1 and CDR2: MDHEN, SYDVKM. The CDR3 is 15 residues long. Authors' methods: Amplifying reference gene primers gave estimates of nucleated cell counts. The repertoire was sequenced with immunoSEQ multiplex PCR; TCRdb's copy has only in-frame clones and lacks some. That table gives V, J and clone size, and the DNA gave D and trimming. The sample carries over 85,000 clones, around nine tenths recorded once. Sequenced input: peripheral blood. The chain is built from TRBV28 and TRBJ1-2; 9 bases are shared with TRBD1. The receptor comes from a man aged 55 to 70 with acute or convalescent COVID-19. The CDR3 DNA reads TGTGCCAGCAGTTTCCGGGGGGACAGGGCCTATGGCTACACCTTC. Encoded protein: CASSFRGDRAYGYTF.